One sample yielded the 30 T cell receptor beta chains listed below, sequenced in a study of T cell repertoires in cytomegalovirus infection. TCRdb re-called the reads with MiXCR, one entry per CDR3 protein. The top ten clones hold over 45% of a sample with about 220,000 distinct CDR3 sequences, 38% of them seen once. Which antigens these TCRs recognize remains unknown. The sequenced sample was CD8+ T cells from cultured PBMCs, obtained from culture after CMV antigen stimulation. The receptors here all came from a human donor in good health (CMV status not recorded). Some clones in this sample may be carry-over from other donors' samples.

This chain uses TRBV7-6 with TRBJ2-3; TRBD2 matches at 15 bases. The V segment lost 3 bases and the J segment 0 bases; nucleotides outside the gene matches: 1. This CDR3 comprises 17 residues. Germline CDR1 and CDR2: SGHVS and FNYEAQ. In DNA, the CDR3 is TGTGCCAGCAGCTTCGGGACTAGCGGGAGGAGCACAGATACGCAGTATTTT. It encodes CASSFGTSGRSTDTQYF.

The V and J genes are TRBV7-9 and TRBJ2-5, with D perhaps matching TRBD1 or TRBD2 (5 bases each). Trimming took off 5 bases at V and 4 bases at J, with 14 bases between the two ends. The CDR3 is 14 residues long. Germline assignment: CDR1 SEHNR and CDR2 FQNEAQ (reference sequence). The CDR3 DNA follows: TGTGCCAGCAGCACACCCGGGGCAAGAGAGACCCAGTACTTC. This gives the protein CASSTPGARETQYF.

This chain uses TRBV4-1 with TRBJ1-3; D remains unclear. Germline V lookup: CDR1 MGHRA, CDR2 YSYEKL. V was pared by 2 bases and J by 3 bases, with 17 bases between. The CDR3 totals 17 residues. The CDR3 spells CASSQKHWEGDGNTIYF. The CDR3 DNA sequence: TGCGCCAGCAGCCAAAAACACTGGGAAGGAGATGGAAACACCATATATTTT.

In its sample, this clonotype was seen a few times. The chain links TRBV20-1 to TRBJ2-3; tentatively, D is TRBD1 (5 bases). Germline values: CDR1 DFQATT, CDR2 SNEGSKA (reference sequence). V was trimmed by 4 bases and J by 5 bases, leaving 16 bases between them. The CDR3 consists of 14 residues. As DNA, the CDR3 is TGCAGTGCTACCTCTAAGGGGCCGATAGATACGCAGTATTTT. Protein: CSATSKGPIDTQYF.

The chain uses TRBV27 and TRBJ1-1, with a tentative D call TRBD1 (5 bases). The CDR3 sequence is 17 residues long. Germline V CDR1 and CDR2: MNHEY, SMNVEV (reference sequence). Trimming left V 2 bases short and J 0 bases short, with 16 bases between. The CDR3 protein is CASSLRVGRGMNTEAFF. CDR3 in DNA: TGTGCCAGCAGTTTAAGAGTGGGGCGGGGGATGAACACTGAAGCTTTCTTT.

The rearrangement links TRBV7-6 to TRBJ1-1; D is undetermined. The germline V and J ends were trimmed by 1 base and 0 bases, with 9 bases remaining between them. The CDR3 has 15 amino acids. Germline V gene lookup returns CDR1 SGHVS and CDR2 FNYEAQ. CDR3: CASSLDPRMNTEAFF. As DNA, the CDR3 is TGTGCCAGCAGCTTAGACCCCAGAATGAACACTGAAGCTTTCTTT.

This clonotype was seen more than once but under ten times. The chain uses TRBV28 and TRBJ1-1; D uncertain. The length of the CDR3 is 16 residues. CDR1 is MDHEN, CDR2 SYDVKM, per germline. V gave up 6 bases and J gave up 4 bases, with 21 bases separating them. The CDR3 DNA sequence: TGTGCCAGCAGCAACGCCAAATCCGGGCCGGTCACTGAAGCTTTCTTT. Amino acid sequence: CASSNAKSGPVTEAFF.

This clonotype was seen only a few times. This chain connects TRBV6-5 to TRBJ1-1; 8 bases line up with TRBD1. Germline V gene data show CDR1 as MNHEY and CDR2 as SVGAGI. V gave up 5 bases and J gave up 7 bases; unmatched junction bases: 9. This CDR3 comprises 14 residues. CDR3 coding DNA: TGTGCCAGCAGTCCAGGGGGCGCGGTCGGTGAAGCTTTCTTT. The encoded protein is CASSPGGAVGEAFF.

The rearrangement uses TRBV6-5 and TRBJ2-1; D is possibly TRBD2 (6 bases). Germline CDR1 is MNHEY and CDR2 is SVGAGI. The V end lost 0 bases, the J end lost 6 bases, and 12 bases lay between the germline ends. This CDR3 has 15 residues. DNA for the CDR3: TGTGCCAGCAGTTACTCGGCGGGACCCCTCAATGAGCAGTTCTTC. Protein sequence: CASSYSAGPLNEQFF.

This clonotype appeared a few times. V and J are TRBV6-1 and TRBJ1-2; D unresolved. Germline CDR1 MNHNS, CDR2 SASEGT. Trimming shortened V by 8 bases and J by 0 bases, and 4 bases separated the two germline ends. This CDR3 contains 11 residues. The CDR3 here is CASFSNYGYTF. In DNA, the CDR3 is TGTGCCAGCTTCTCTAACTATGGCTACACCTTC.

In regard to this clonotype: A much larger clone sits a single nucleotide away, making a read error possible. The V and J genes are TRBV27 and TRBJ2-1, with TRBD2 matching over 13 bases. CDR1 and CDR2 (germline): MNHEY, SMNVEV (reference sequence). Losses at the gene ends were 8 bases for V and 7 bases for J; bases not matched to a gene: 5. This CDR3 has 14 amino acids. This CDR3 reads CASRTSGSGNEQFF. DNA for the CDR3: TGTGCCAGCCGGACTAGCGGGAGCGGGAATGAGCAGTTCTTC.

This clonotype occurred a few times. The genes are TRBV7-2 and TRBJ2-7; tentatively, D is TRBD1 or TRBD2 (5 bases each). The CDR3 extends over 15 amino acids. Looked up from germline, CDR1 is SGHTA and CDR2 is FQGNSA. The V gene lost 1 base and the J gene lost 0 bases, with 10 bases spanning the gap. The CDR3 DNA reads TGTGCCAGCAGCTTAGGGGGGACCGTCTCCTACGAGCAGTACTTC. Translation gives CASSLGGTVSYEQYF.

This rearrangement joins TRBV4-2 to TRBJ1-1; perhaps TRBD1 as D (5 bases). Trimming stripped 0 bases from V and 5 bases from J, with 10 bases between. This CDR3 spans 14 amino acids. Looked up from germline, CDR1 is LGHNA and CDR2 is YNFKEQ. DNA for the CDR3: TGTGCCAGCAGCCAAGAAGAGGGGCAAACTGAAGCTTTCTTT. Translating gives CASSQEEGQTEAFF.

This clonotype showed up just a few times. The rearrangement links TRBV7-4 to TRBJ2-3; 10 bases map to TRBD2. The germline gives CDR1 SGHVT, CDR2 SQSDAQ. The CDR3 runs to 15 residues. V shed 5 bases, J shed 5 bases, and the junction held 7 bases outside the gene matches. The CDR3 nucleotides read TGTGCCAGCAGCCCATGGACTAGCGGAGGAGATACGCAGTATTTT. It specifies CASSPWTSGGDTQYF.

CDR3 in DNA: TGCGCCAGCCGGACCGACTCCAACTACAATGAGCAGTTCTTC. Translating it yields CASRTDSNYNEQFF. V usage is TRBV5-1 and J usage is TRBJ2-1; D is unclear. The CDR3 extends over 14 amino acids. CDR1 and CDR2 from the germline V gene are SGHRS and YFSETQ. Trimming removed 7 bases at V and 3 bases at J, with 14 bases between.

This clonotype has more than one count but fewer than ten. The rearrangement uses TRBV11-2 and TRBJ2-1; 12 bases are shared with TRBD2. The germline CDR1 and CDR2 sequences are SGHAT and FQNNGV. V was pared by 0 bases and J by 2 bases, with 14 bases of the junction left unmatched. The CDR3 contains 21 residues. The CDR3 is CASSLDLISRLAGGPYNEQFF. The CDR3 region has the DNA TGTGCCAGCAGCTTAGATCTAATTTCTAGGCTAGCGGGAGGGCCCTACAATGAGCAGTTCTTC. The variable domain in full, with the rest retrieved from reference TRBV11-2 and TRBJ2-1, is EAGVAQSPRYKIIEKRQSVAFWCNPISGHATLYWYQQILGQGPKLLIQFQNNGVVDDSQLPKDRFSAERLKGVDSTLKIQPAKLEDSAVYLCASSLDLISRLAGGPYNEQFFGPGTRLTVL.

The table lists this clonotype with a count of one. V is TRBV27 and J is TRBJ2-4, with 9 bases matching TRBD1. Germline V lookup: CDR1 MNHEY, CDR2 SMNVEV (reference sequence). V was clipped by 4 bases and J by 6 bases; unmatched bases: 4. This CDR3 is 14 amino acids long. Here the CDR3 reads CASSWGQGSNIQYF. CDR3 nucleotide sequence: TGTGCCAGCAGTTGGGGACAGGGCTCAAACATTCAGTACTTC.

This chain links TRBV10-3 with TRBJ1-4; the match to TRBD1 covers 9 bases. V shed 0 bases and J 5 bases; nucleotides not matched to a gene: 1. This CDR3 region has 15 residues. Germline lookup yields CDR1 ENHRY and CDR2 SYGVKD. The CDR3 nucleotides read TGTGCCATCAGTGAGTCGACAGGGGGGAATGAAAAACTGTTTTTT. Its translation is CAISESTGGNEKLFF.

J is TRBJ2-3 and V is TRBV19; no clear D. This CDR3 contains 15 residues. The V gene lost 5 bases and the J gene lost 5 bases, with 17 bases spanning the gap. Germline V CDR1 and CDR2: LNHDA, SQIVND (reference sequence). The CDR3 loop is CASSRLAESVDTQYF. The CDR3 DNA reads as TGTGCCAGTAGTCGCCTGGCAGAATCGGTAGATACGCAGTATTTT.

This clonotype came up a few times. The V call is TRBV7-9, the J call TRBJ2-1; D may be TRBD1 (6 bases). From germline, CDR1 is SEHNR and CDR2 FQNEAQ (reference sequence). Between the trimmed V and J ends, which lost 6 bases and 3 bases, there was a span of 12 bases. CDR3 length: 14 amino acids. The CDR3 coding sequence is TGTGCCAGCAGGGACAGATCGTTCTACAATGAGCAGTTCTTC. Residues: CASRDRSFYNEQFF.

This clonotype turned up a few times. This sequence joins TRBV5-4 and TRBJ2-3, with D tentatively TRBD2 (5 bases). This CDR3 contains 12 residues. Between the trimmed V and J ends, which lost 5 bases and 3 bases, there was a span of 7 bases. Germline V gene sequence: CDR1 SGHNT, CDR2 YYREEE (reference sequence). CDR3 nucleotide sequence: TGTGCCAGCAGGCGAGGGACAGATACGCAGTATTTT. This gives the protein CASRRGTDTQYF.

This clonotype was seen more than once but under ten times. The chain couples TRBV2 to TRBJ2-7; 9 positions match TRBD1. Trimming cost V 7 bases and J 4 bases; bases outside gene matches: 8. The CDR3 runs to 14 residues. The V gene's germline CDR1 is SNHLY and CDR2 FYNNEI. The CDR3 coding sequence is TGTGCCAGCACCACGGGACAGGGACGGTACGAGCAGTACTTC. As protein: CASTTGQGRYEQYF. Filled out from reference TRBV2 and TRBJ2-7, the complete variable domain reads EPEVTQTPSHQVTQMGQEVILRCVPISNHLYFYWYRQILGQKVEFLVSFYNNEISEKSEIFDDQFSVERPDGSNFTLKIRSTKLEDSAMYFCASTTGQGRYEQYFGPGTRLTVT.

This clonotype was detected only a few times. V usage is TRBV28 and J usage is TRBJ1-3; D unclear. V was cut by 5 bases and J by 0 bases, with 17 bases left in between. This CDR3 is 17 amino acids long. Germline loops: CDR1 MDHEN, CDR2 SYDVKM. The CDR3 protein is CASSPAGVRSSGNTIYF. Written as DNA, the CDR3 is TGTGCCAGCAGTCCCGCCGGGGTCAGAAGCTCTGGAAACACCATATATTTT.

This chain uses TRBV7-3 with TRBJ2-2; D might be TRBD1 (6 bases). The CDR3 has 16 residues. The V gene lost 5 bases and the J gene lost 4 bases, with 17 bases spanning the gap. Germline V gene data show CDR1 as SGHTA and CDR2 as FQGTGA. CDR3 residues: CASSPTGFGGTGELFF. The CDR3 coding sequence is TGTGCCAGCAGCCCGACAGGTTTTGGGGGCACCGGGGAGCTGTTTTTT.

This clonotype appeared a few times. The chain recombines TRBV7-9 with TRBJ2-2, with D hard to call. Trimming stripped 5 bases from V and 8 bases from J, with 18 bases between. The germline V gene encodes CDR1 SEHNR and CDR2 FQNEAQ (reference sequence). This CDR3 has 15 residues. CDR3 sequence (DNA): TGTGCCAGCAGCGCAGTCGCCGCCGGCGGAGGGGAGCTGTTTTTT. It codes for CASSAVAAGGGELFF. Combining the CDR3 with reference TRBV7-9 and TRBJ2-2 gives the whole variable domain DTGVSQNPRHKITKRGQNVTFRCDPISEHNRLYWYRQTLGQGPEFLTYFQNEAQLEKSRLLSDRFSAERPKGSFSTLEIQRTEQGDSAMYLCASSAVAAGGGELFFGEGSRLTVL.

This clonotype has more than one count but fewer than ten. This rearrangement joins TRBV11-3 to TRBJ2-3, with 7 bases aligning to TRBD1. V dropped 2 bases and J dropped 6; count of bases not matched to a gene: 5. This CDR3 has 14 amino acids. Germline lookup yields CDR1 SGHNT and CDR2 YENEEA. CDR3 sequence (DNA): TGTGCCAGCAGCTTAAGGGGGCTCATGGATACGCAGTATTTT. Amino acid sequence: CASSLRGLMDTQYF.

This clonotype has a handful of counts. V usage is TRBV19 and J usage is TRBJ2-1; perhaps TRBD2 as D (6 bases). V was cut by 7 bases and J by 1 base, with 8 bases left in between. Germline CDR1 and CDR2: LNHDA and SQIVND (reference sequence). The CDR3 covers 13 residues. The chain's CDR3 is CASKSGSYNEQFF. Here the CDR3 DNA reads TGTGCCAGTAAAAGCGGGTCCTACAATGAGCAGTTCTTC.

This clonotype occurred many times. The CDR3 is CASSSYGQGAGQPQHF. In DNA, the CDR3 is TGTGCCAGCAGCTCCTATGGACAGGGGGCTGGTCAGCCCCAGCATTTT. V usage is TRBV7-2 and J usage is TRBJ1-5; 11 bases map to TRBD1. The CDR3 runs to 16 residues. The V gene's germline CDR1 is SGHTA and CDR2 FQGNSA. V lost 4 bases and J lost 6; bases outside the gene matches: 8.

The table lists this clonotype with many counts. The chain combines TRBV14 with TRBJ1-6; unclear D gene. The V and J ends lost 0 bases and 5 bases respectively, with 14 bases between them. Germline CDR1 and CDR2: SGHDN and FVKESK. This CDR3 spans 17 amino acids. The DNA for the CDR3 is TGTGCCAGCAGCCAAGATCCTATATGGCTCAATAATTCACCCCTCCACTTT. This gives the protein CASSQDPIWLNNSPLHF.

V is TRBV20-1 and J is TRBJ2-7, with 14 bases aligning to TRBD2. Unmatched junction bases numbered 6, after V lost 4 bases and J lost 4 bases. The CDR3 totals 15 residues. In germline, CDR1 is DFQATT, CDR2 SNEGSKA (reference sequence). As DNA, the CDR3 is TGCAGTGCTACCCTGACTAGCGGGAGGGCTTACGAGCAGTACTTC. Its protein is CSATLTSGRAYEQYF.